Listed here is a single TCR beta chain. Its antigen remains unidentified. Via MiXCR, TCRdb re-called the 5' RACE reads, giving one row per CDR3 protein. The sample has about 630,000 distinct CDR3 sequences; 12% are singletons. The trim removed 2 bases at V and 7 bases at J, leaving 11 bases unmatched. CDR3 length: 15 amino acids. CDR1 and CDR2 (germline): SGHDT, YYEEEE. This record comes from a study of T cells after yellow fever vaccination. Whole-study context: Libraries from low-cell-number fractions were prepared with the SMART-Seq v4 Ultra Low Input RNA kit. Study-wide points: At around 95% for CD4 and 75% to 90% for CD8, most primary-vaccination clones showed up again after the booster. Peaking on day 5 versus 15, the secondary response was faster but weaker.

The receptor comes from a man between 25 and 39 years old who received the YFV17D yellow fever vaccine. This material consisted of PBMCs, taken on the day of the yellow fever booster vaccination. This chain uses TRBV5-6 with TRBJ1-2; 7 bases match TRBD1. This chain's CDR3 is CASSFSPRQGRGYTF. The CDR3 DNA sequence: TGTGCCAGCAGCTTCTCACCGAGACAGGGACGTGGCTACACCTTC. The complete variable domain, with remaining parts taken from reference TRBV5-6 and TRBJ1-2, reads DAGVTQSPTHLIKTRGQQVTLRCSPKSGHDTVSWYQQALGQGPQFIFQYYEEEERQRGNFPDRFSGHQFPNYSSELNVNALLLGDSALYLCASSFSPRQGRGYTFGSGTRLTVV.